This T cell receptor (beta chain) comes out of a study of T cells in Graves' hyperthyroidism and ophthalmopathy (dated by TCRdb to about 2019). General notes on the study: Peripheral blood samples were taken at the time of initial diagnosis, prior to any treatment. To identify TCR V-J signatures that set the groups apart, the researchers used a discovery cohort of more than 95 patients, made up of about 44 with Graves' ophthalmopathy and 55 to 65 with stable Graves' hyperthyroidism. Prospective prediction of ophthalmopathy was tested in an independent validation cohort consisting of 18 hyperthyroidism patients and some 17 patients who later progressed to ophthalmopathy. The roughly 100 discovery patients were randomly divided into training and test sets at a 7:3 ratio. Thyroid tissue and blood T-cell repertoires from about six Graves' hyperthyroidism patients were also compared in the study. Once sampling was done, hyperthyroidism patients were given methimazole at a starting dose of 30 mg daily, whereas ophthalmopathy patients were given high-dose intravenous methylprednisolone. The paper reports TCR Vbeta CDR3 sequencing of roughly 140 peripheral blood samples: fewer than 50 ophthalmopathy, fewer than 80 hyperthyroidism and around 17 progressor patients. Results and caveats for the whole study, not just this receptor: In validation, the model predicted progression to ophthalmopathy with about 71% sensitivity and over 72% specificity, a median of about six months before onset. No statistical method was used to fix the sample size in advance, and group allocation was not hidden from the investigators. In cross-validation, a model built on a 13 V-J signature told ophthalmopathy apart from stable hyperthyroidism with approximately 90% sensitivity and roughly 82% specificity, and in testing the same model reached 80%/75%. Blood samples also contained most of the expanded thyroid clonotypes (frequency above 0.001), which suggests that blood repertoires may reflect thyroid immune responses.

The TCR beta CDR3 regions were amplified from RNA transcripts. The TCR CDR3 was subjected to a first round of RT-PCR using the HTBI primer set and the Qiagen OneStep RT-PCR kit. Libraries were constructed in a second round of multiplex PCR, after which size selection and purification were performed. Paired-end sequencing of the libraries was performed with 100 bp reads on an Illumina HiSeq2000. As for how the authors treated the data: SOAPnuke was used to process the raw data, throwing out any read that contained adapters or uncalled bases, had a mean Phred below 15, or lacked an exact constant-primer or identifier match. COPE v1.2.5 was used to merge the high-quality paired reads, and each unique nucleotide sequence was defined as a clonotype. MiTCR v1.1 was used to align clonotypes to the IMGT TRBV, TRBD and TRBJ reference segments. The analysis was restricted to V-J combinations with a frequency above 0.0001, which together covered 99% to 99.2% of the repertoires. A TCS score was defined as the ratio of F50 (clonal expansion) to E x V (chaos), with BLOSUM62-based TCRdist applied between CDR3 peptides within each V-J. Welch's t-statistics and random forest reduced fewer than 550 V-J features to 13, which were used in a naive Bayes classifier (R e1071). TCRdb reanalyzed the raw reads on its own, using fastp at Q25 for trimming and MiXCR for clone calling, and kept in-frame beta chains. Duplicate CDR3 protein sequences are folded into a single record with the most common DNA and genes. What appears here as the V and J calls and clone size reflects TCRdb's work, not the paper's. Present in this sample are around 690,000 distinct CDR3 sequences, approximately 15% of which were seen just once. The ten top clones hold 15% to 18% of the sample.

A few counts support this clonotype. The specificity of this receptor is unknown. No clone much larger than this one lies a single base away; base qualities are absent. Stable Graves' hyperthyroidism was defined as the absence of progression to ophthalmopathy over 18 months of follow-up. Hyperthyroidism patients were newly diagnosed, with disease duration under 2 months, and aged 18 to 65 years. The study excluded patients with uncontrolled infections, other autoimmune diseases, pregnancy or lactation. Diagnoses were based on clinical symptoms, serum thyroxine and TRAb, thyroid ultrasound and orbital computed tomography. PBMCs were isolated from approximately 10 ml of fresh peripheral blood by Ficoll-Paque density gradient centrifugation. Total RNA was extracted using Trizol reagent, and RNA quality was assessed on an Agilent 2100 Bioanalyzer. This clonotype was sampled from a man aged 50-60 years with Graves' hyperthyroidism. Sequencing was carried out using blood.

The encoded CDR3 is CASSSGQGATEAFF. The bases are TGCGCCAGCAGCTCCGGACAGGGGGCCACTGAAGCTTTCTTT. The receptor chain draws on TRBV5-1 and TRBJ1-1, and 11 junctional nucleotides match TRBD1. Trimming leaves V shorter by 3 bases and J shorter by 4 bases, with the junction holding 2 bases beyond the gene matches. Taken from the germline V gene, the CDR1 and CDR2 loops are SGHRS and YFSETQ. The CDR3 measures 14 amino acids from cysteine to phenylalanine. Of the read, only the CDR3 DNA is kept; its 42 bases are in frame from base 1.